This TCR beta chain was sequenced in a study of regulatory T cells in long-lasting Graves disease. A remark on this clonotype: Its antigen is as yet unknown.

Time point denoted: newly diagnosed GD, antithyroid drugs for less than 3 months. RNA extracted from PBMCs served as the sequencing template. The patient group derived from an endocrinology department in Xi'an, China. The germline gives CDR1 MNHEY, CDR2 SMNVEV (reference sequence). The junction had 2 bases not matched to a gene; V was cut back by 7 bases and J by 5 bases. The CDR3 length is 12 residues. With iRepertoire HTBI primers and Arm-PCR of CDR3 regions, TCR beta libraries were built. Original methodology: The study identified roughly 59 TRBV and about 14 TRBJ segments across samples. MiXCR, applied by TCRdb to the multiplex PCR reads, yields one record per CDR3 protein. The V and J calls come from TCRdb's annotation, not from the publication. There are approximately 300,000 distinct CDR3 sequences in the sample; about 20% occur only once, and roughly 35% lies in the top ten. Findings and limits, study-wide: TRBV28, TRBJ1-2 and TRBJ2-5 were favored in persistent disease.

The source material was peripheral blood mononuclear cells (PBMCs), sampled at new diagnosis, from a patient treated with antithyroid drugs. This clonotype was obtained from a female donor with Graves disease. The chain has TRBV27 and TRBJ2-7; 10 positions agree with TRBD1. DNA of the CDR3: TGTGCCAGCACGGGGACAGGGGACGAGCAGTACTTC. It translates to CASTGTGDEQYF.